The 14 T cell receptor beta chains reported below all come from one sample, sequenced in a study of human T cells and chemical hapten exposure (dated by TCRdb to about 2021). In light of the paper, this sample's treatment or condition label describes: therapeutic diphenylcyclopropenone sensitization with weekly scalp DPC. During library preparation, unique molecular identifiers were attached to individual cDNA molecules so that TCRs could be counted quantitatively and reproducibly. TCRdb reprocessed the public reads (quality trimming at Q25 with fastp, clone calling with MiXCR) and kept in-frame beta chains. For every CDR3 protein sequence, its rows merge into one entry that carries the most common genes and DNA. This sample has 2,500 to 3,000 distinct CDR3 sequences in its table, and over 40% of those were observed once. The ten largest clones take up approximately 10% of the sample. The specimen was whole blood, collected before DPC sensitization or 2, 6, or about 24 weeks after (not recorded which). The receptors derive from an adult with alopecia areata. Some clones in this sample may be carry-over from other donors' samples. This table probably holds off-target reads from a library built for another chain.

The chain links TRBV4-2 to TRBJ2-1, with no clear D. V was clipped by 0 bases and J by 9 bases, with 12 bases between them. The CDR3 totals 14 residues. Germline CDR1 reads LGHNA; CDR2 reads YNFKEQ. The CDR3 spells CASSQERELGEQFF. The DNA for the CDR3 is TGTGCCAGCAGCCAAGAGCGCGAACTTGGTGAGCAGTTCTTC.

The chain combines TRBV5-1 with TRBJ2-1, with 7 bases identical to TRBD1. The germline CDR1 and CDR2 sequences are SGHRS and YFSETQ. V lost 4 bases to trimming and J lost 3 bases; unmatched junction nucleotides: 4. The CDR3 is 14 residues long. The CDR3 DNA is TGCGCCAGCAGCACAGGGGAAGGCTACAATGAGCAGTTCTTC. It yields the protein CASSTGEGYNEQFF.

The V gene is TRBV6-2 or TRBV6-3, the J gene TRBJ2-6, with D perhaps matching TRBD2 (5 bases). Germline V gene data show CDR1 as MNHEY and CDR2 as SVGEGT. This CDR3 spans 16 amino acids. Trimming shortened V by 2 bases and J by 3 bases, and 11 bases separated the two germline ends. CDR3 nucleotide sequence: TGTGCCAGCAGTTACCCTAGCCGATATGGGGCCAACGTCCTGACTTTC. It is translated as CASSYPSRYGANVLTF.

A few counts support this clonotype. The J gene is TRBJ1-3, the V gene TRBV7-9, with TRBD1 as a possible D gene (5 bases). V was trimmed by 4 bases and J by 4 bases, leaving 8 bases between them. There are 13 residues in the CDR3. Per the germline V gene, CDR1 is SEHNR and CDR2 is FQNEAQ (reference sequence). CDR3 sequence (DNA): TGTGCCAGCAGCTGGACAACCGGAAACACCATATATTTT. Its translation: CASSWTTGNTIYF.

This clonotype appeared a few times. This rearrangement joins TRBV7-2 to TRBJ2-7; D is uncertain. V lost 0 bases and J 3 bases, leaving 6 bases between the germline ends. Germline CDR1 is SGHTA and CDR2 is FQGNSA. CDR3 size: 13 residues. The CDR3 coding sequence is TGTGCCAGCAGCTTAGCGGTCAACTACGAGCAGTACTTC. Its translation is CASSLAVNYEQYF.

The chain carries TRBV20-1 and TRBJ1-5, with D unresolved. CDR1 is DFQATT and CDR2 is SNEGSKA in the germline V gene (reference sequence). V was trimmed by 3 bases and J by 7 bases, leaving 13 bases between them. This CDR3 has 13 residues. In nucleotides, the CDR3 is TGCAGTGCTAGGTTTAGCCTCAGGCAGCCCCAGCATTTT. Translated: CSARFSLRQPQHF.

This chain connects TRBV7-8 to TRBJ2-1; TRBD1 might be the D (5 bases). This CDR3 spans 15 amino acids. Germline CDR1 reads SGHVS; CDR2 reads FQNEAQ. V shed 3 bases and J shed 2 bases, with 11 bases lying between them. CDR3 nucleotides: TGTGCCAGCAGCTTTTCCAGGGTTCCCTACAATGAGCAGTTCTTC. Residues: CASSFSRVPYNEQFF. Full variable domain (remainder filled in from reference TRBV7-8 and TRBJ2-1): GAGVSQSPRYKVAKRGQDVALRCDPISGHVSLFWYQQALGQGPEFLTYFQNEAQLDKSGLPSDRFFAERPEGSVSTLKIQRTQQEDSAVYLCASSFSRVPYNEQFFGPGTRLTVL.

Only a few counts were recorded for this clonotype. J is TRBJ2-3 and V is TRBV20-1, with D perhaps TRBD2 (6 bases). Per germline, CDR1 DFQATT and CDR2 SNEGSKA (reference sequence). This CDR3 comprises 12 residues. The chain's CDR3 is CRVSEGTDTQYF. DNA of the CDR3: TGCAGGGTATCGGAGGGGACAGATACGCAGTATTTT.

The chain uses TRBV20-1 and TRBJ2-1, with 7 bases that match TRBD2. The CDR3 consists of 15 residues. V lost 0 bases and J lost 8; bases outside the gene matches: 10. Germline V gene data show CDR1 as DFQATT and CDR2 as SNEGSKA (reference sequence). In nucleotides, the CDR3 is TGCAGTGCTAGAGATGGGGTGACTAGCAGCTATGAGCAGTTCTTC. It translates to CSARDGVTSSYEQFF.

The CDR3 region is CASSSTGESGANVLTF. The CDR3 DNA reads as TGTGCCAGCAGTTCGACAGGGGAGTCTGGGGCCAACGTCCTGACTTTC. V and J are TRBV6-5 and TRBJ2-6; 8 bases are a match to TRBD1. Losses at the gene ends were 4 bases for V and 1 base for J; bases not matched to a gene: 3. CDR1 and CDR2 from the germline V gene are MNHEY and SVGAGI. The CDR3 covers 16 residues.

This clonotype was observed a single time. The chain has TRBV27 and TRBJ2-1, with D perhaps matching TRBD1 or TRBD2 (6 bases each). V was trimmed by 8 bases and J by 8 bases, leaving 19 bases between them. The CDR3 sequence is 14 residues long. Germline V gives CDR1 MNHEY, CDR2 SMNVEV (reference sequence). CDR3 DNA sequence: TGTGCCAGCGGGGGCCTAGCGTCTCGCCATGAGCAGTTCTTC. Translated, it gives CASGGLASRHEQFF.

The chain employs TRBV28 and TRBJ1-5, with a weak D call TRBD1 (6 bases). Deletions cut 11 bases from V and 4 bases from J, with 12 bases between. Germline assignment: CDR1 MDHEN and CDR2 SYDVKM. The CDR3 runs to 12 residues. CDR3 amino acids: CAARTENQPQHF. The CDR3 DNA sequence: TGTGCCGCCCGGACAGAAAATCAGCCCCAGCATTTT.

The chain recombines TRBV7-2 with TRBJ2-1; D might be TRBD1 (6 bases). V lost 2 bases and J 5 bases, leaving 10 bases between the germline ends. Germline lookup yields CDR1 SGHTA and CDR2 FQGNSA. This CDR3 contains 14 residues. CDR3 residues: CASSLRQGHNEQFF. CDR3 sequence (DNA): TGTGCCAGCAGCTTAAGGCAGGGGCACAATGAGCAGTTCTTC.

The chain joins TRBV28 to TRBJ2-5; TRBD2 aligns across 7 bases. Germline lookup yields CDR1 MDHEN and CDR2 SYDVKM. J gave up 6 bases and V 6 bases, and 10 bases lay outside the gene matches. The CDR3 is 14 amino acids. The CDR3 region is CASSPGSGGKTQYF. The CDR3 nucleotides are TGTGCCAGCAGCCCGGGATCGGGGGGAAAGACCCAGTACTTC.